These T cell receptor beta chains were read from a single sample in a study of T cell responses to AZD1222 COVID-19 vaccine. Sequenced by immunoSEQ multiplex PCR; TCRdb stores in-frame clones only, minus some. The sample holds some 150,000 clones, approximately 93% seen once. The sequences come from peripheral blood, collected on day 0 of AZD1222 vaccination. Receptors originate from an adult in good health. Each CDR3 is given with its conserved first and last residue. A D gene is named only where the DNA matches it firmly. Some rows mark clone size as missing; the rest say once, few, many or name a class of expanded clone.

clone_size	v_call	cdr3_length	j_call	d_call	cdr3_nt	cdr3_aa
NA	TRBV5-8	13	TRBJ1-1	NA	TGTGCCAGCAGAGGACAGATGAACACTGAAGCTTTCTTT	CASRGQMNTEAFF
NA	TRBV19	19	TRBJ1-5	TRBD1	TGTGCCAGTAGTATAGGCAGTAGGGACAGCTCGGGAGGAAATCAGCCCCAGCATTTT	CASSIGSRDSSGGNQPQHF
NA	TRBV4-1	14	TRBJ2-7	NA	TGCGCCAGCAGGCACGTCTGGGGGTCCAACGAGCAGTACTTC	CASRHVWGSNEQYF
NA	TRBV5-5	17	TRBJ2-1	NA	TGTGCCAGCAGCATTGGGGGCGGGGGATGGTCCTACAATGAGCAGTTCTTC	CASSIGGGGWSYNEQFF
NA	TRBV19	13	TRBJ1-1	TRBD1	TGTGCCAGTAGCCGTACAGGGGACACTGAAGCTTTCTTT	CASSRTGDTEAFF
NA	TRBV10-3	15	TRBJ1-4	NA	TGTGCCATCAGTGAGTCGGAAATGAAGGGTGAAAAACTGTTTTTT	CAISESEMKGEKLFF
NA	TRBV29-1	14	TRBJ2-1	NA	TGCAGCGTTGTTTGGTTTCCCTCCTACAATGAGCAGTTCTTC	CSVVWFPSYNEQFF
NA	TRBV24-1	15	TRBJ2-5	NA	TGTGCCACCAGTGTAGCAGGCGCCACTGGGGAGACCCAGTACTTC	CATSVAGATGETQYF
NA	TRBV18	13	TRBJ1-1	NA	TGTGCCAGCTCACCAACACAACACACTGAAGCTTTCTTT	CASSPTQHTEAFF
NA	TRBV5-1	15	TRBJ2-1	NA	TGCGCCAGCAGCTTAACGGGACAAACTTACAATGAGCAGTTCTTC	CASSLTGQTYNEQFF
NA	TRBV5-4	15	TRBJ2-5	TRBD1	TGTGCCAGCAGCCTGGGACAGGGAGTTGGGGAGACCCAGTACTTC	CASSLGQGVGETQYF
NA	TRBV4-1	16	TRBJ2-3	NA	TGCGCCAGCAGCCACCAAGGGCGGGCACGCACAGATACGCAGTATTTT	CASSHQGRARTDTQYF
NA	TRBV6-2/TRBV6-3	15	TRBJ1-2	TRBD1	TGTGCCAGCAGTCGACCGGACAGGGGACGGGTTGGCTACACCTTC	CASSRPDRGRVGYTF
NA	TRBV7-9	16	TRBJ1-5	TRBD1	TGTGCCAGCAGCCGCGGGACAGGGGCTTTCAATCAGCCCCAGCATTTT	CASSRGTGAFNQPQHF
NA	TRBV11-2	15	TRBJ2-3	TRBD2	TGTGCCAGCAGCTTTCTAAGCGGGGGCACAGATACGCAGTATTTT	CASSFLSGGTDTQYF
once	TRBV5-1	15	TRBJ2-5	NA	TGCGCCAGCAGCTTGAGTACCGTAGGCCAAGAGACCCAGTACTTC	CASSLSTVGQETQYF
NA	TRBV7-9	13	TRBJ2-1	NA	TGTGCCAGCAGCTTAGAGGATAGATTTGAGCAGTTCTTC	CASSLEDRFEQFF
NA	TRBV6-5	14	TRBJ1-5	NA	TGTGCCAGCAGGAAACATGATAGCAATCAGCCCCAGCATTTT	CASRKHDSNQPQHF
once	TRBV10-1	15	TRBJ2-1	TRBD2	TGCGCCAGCTGCCCCGGGACTAGCGGCTTCAATGAGCAGTTCTTC	CASCPGTSGFNEQFF
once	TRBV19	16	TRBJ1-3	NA	TGTGCCAGTAGTCCCGAGTCTAAGAGCTCTGGAAACACCATATATTTT	CASSPESKSSGNTIYF
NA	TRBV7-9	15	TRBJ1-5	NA	TGTGCCAGCAGCTTAGAGGCCTTAAGCAATCAGCCCCAGCATTTT	CASSLEALSNQPQHF
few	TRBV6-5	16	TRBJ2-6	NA	TGTGCCAGCAGTTACGAGGGGGGCTCTGGGGCCAACGTCCTGACTTTC	CASSYEGGSGANVLTF
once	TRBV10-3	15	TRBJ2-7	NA	TGTGCCATCAGTGGCGCGGCAATAGCGGACTACGAGCAGTACTTC	CAISGAAIADYEQYF
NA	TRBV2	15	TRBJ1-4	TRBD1	TGTGCCAGCAGTGATACACAGGGGGGAGATGAAAAACTGTTTTTT	CASSDTQGGDEKLFF
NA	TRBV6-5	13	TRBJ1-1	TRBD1	TGTGCCAGCGACAGGGCCCTGAACACTGAAGCTTTCTTT	CASDRALNTEAFF
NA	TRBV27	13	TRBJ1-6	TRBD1	TGTGCCAGCAGGGGACAGGGTGTTTCACCCCTCCACTTT	CASRGQGVSPLHF
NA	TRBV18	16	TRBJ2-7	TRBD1	TGTGCCAGCGGCGGGACAGGGGGCGCTGGTGGCTACGAGCAGTACTTC	CASGGTGGAGGYEQYF
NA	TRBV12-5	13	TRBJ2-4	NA	TGTGCTAGTGGCGCGCCGCATCCGGGCATTCAGTACTTC	CASGAPHPGIQYF
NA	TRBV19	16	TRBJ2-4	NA	TGTGCCAGTAGTATAGGGCCAGCGGGAGCCAAAAACATTCAGTACTTC	CASSIGPAGAKNIQYF
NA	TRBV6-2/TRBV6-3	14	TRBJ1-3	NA	TGTGCCAGCAGTTATGTGGGCGGTGGAAACACCATATATTTT	CASSYVGGGNTIYF
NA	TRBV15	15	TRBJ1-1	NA	TGTGCCACCAGCAGTGGCCGGGCGGGGGACACTGAAGCTTTCTTT	CATSSGRAGDTEAFF
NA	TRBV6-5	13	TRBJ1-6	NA	TGTGCCAGCAATGGACAGTATAATTCACCCCTCCACTTT	CASNGQYNSPLHF
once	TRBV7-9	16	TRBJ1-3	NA	TGTGCCAGCAGCTTAGTGTCAGGGTCGATTGGAAACACCATATATTTT	CASSLVSGSIGNTIYF
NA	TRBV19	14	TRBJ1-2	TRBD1	TGTGCCAGTAAACCGGGACAGGGTTTCTCTGGCTACACCTTC	CASKPGQGFSGYTF
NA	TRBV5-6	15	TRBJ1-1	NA	TGTGCCAGCAGCTGGTTTGGGGTCATGAACACTGAAGCTTTCTTT	CASSWFGVMNTEAFF
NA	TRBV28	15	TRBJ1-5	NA	TGTGCCAGCAGTTTATTGGGACCTAGCAATCAGCCCCAGCATTTT	CASSLLGPSNQPQHF
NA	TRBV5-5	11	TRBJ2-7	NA	TGTGCCAGCACTCTGCTCGGCGGGCAGTACTTC	CASTLLGGQYF
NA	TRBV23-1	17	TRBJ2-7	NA	TGCGCCAGCAGTCCCGAAACCGGGACGAGGAGCTCCTACGAGCAGTACTTC	CASSPETGTRSSYEQYF
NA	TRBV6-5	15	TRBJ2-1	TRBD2	TGTGCCAGCAGGAGGGGACTAGCGGGAGGTAATGAGCAGTTCTTC	CASRRGLAGGNEQFF
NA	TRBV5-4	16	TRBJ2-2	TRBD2	TGTGCCAGCAGCTTGGGGACTAGCCAGAACACCGGGGAGCTGTTTTTT	CASSLGTSQNTGELFF
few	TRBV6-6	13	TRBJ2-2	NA	TGTGCCAGCGTGTTAGATGGCACCGGGGAGCTGTTTTTT	CASVLDGTGELFF
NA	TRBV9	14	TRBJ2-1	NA	TGTGCCAGCAGCGTAGCTAATAGTAACAATGAGCAGTTCTTC	CASSVANSNNEQFF
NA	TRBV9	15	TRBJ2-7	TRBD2	TGTGCCAGCAGCTTGGGGCGGGAGGCCTCCTACGAGCAGTACTTC	CASSLGREASYEQYF
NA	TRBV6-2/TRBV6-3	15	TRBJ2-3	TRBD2	TGTGCCAGCAGTTTACTAGCGGGGAGCACAGATACGCAGTATTTT	CASSLLAGSTDTQYF
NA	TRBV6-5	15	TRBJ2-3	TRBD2	TGTGCCAGCAGATCCCTAGCGGGAGGAAAAGATACGCAGTATTTT	CASRSLAGGKDTQYF
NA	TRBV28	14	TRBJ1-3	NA	TGTGCCAGCAGTTCCCACGGGTTGGTCTACACCATATATTTT	CASSSHGLVYTIYF
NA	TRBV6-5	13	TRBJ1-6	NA	TGTGCCAGCAGTCATAGGGGGAATTCACCCCTCCACTTT	CASSHRGNSPLHF
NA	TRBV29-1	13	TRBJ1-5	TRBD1	TGCACCCTTAGGGGGACAGAAAATCAGCCCCAGCATTTT	CTLRGTENQPQHF
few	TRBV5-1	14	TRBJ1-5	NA	TGCGCCAGCAGCTTGGATACAGGGAATCAGCCCCAGCATTTT	CASSLDTGNQPQHF
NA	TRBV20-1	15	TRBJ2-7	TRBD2	TGCAGTGCTAGTTCCCTGGCGGGAGGAACCTACGAGCAGTACTTC	CSASSLAGGTYEQYF
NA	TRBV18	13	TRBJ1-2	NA	TGTGCCAGCTCACAAGGGAAAGGCTATGGCTACACCTTC	CASSQGKGYGYTF
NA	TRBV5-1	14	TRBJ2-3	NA	TGCGCCAGCAGCTTGGACGGATTCACAGATACGCAGTATTTT	CASSLDGFTDTQYF
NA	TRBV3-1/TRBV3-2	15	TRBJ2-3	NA	TGTGCCAGCAGCCAATACCTTACTAGCACAGATACGCAGTATTTT	CASSQYLTSTDTQYF